This T cell receptor (beta chain) came from a study of blood T cell repertoires in COVID-19. For the study at large: The United States, Italy and Spain were the sources of the acute and convalescent COVID-19 samples. T cells, B-cell-depleted T cells, or PBMCs provided the cDNA or gDNA that served as material.

The authors' processing: Estimated nucleated cell counts came from reference gene primer amplification. This table comes from immunoSEQ multiplex PCR, and its TCRdb copy is limited to in-frame clones, with some not included. From that table come the V and J calls and clone size; the DNA was used to work out D and trimming. The table records 45,000 to 60,000 clones, around four fifths of them present only once. This clone was observed a handful of times. V lost 0 bases, J lost 4 bases, and 10 bases lay in between. The CDR3 covers 15 residues. Germline CDR1 is MNHEY and CDR2 is SMNVEV (reference sequence).

The V call is TRBV27, the J call TRBJ1-5; the D is unclear. The sequence came from a woman aged 55-69 years with acute or convalescent COVID-19. Input material: peripheral blood. CDR3 sequence reads: CASSLSGDLNQPQHF. The DNA of the CDR3 is TGTGCCAGCAGTTTATCCGGGGATCTAAATCAGCCCCAGCATTTT.